These 20 T cell receptor beta chains were all obtained from the same sample, sequenced in a study of T-cell reconstitution after alpha-beta-depleted transplantation in children. The library targeted TCRbeta and was prepared with unique molecular identifiers. TCRdb reanalysed the PCR reads using MiXCR and keeps one entry per CDR3 protein. The sample shows 80,000 to 95,000 distinct CDR3 sequences, roughly 8.4% of them seen only once. The input for sequencing was PBMCs from the stem cell graft donor, taken from the stem cell graft. The receptors were gathered from a human donor who donated a stem cell graft to a child with congenital amegakaryocytic thrombocytopenia.

This clonotype was picked up many times. The V call is TRBV2, the J call TRBJ1-1; D is unclear. The V end lost 7 bases, the J end lost 5 bases, and 8 bases lay between the germline ends. Germline V gives CDR1 SNHLY, CDR2 FYNNEI. The CDR3 covers 11 residues. The CDR3 nucleotides read TGTGCCAGCAAGAAGGAAACTGAAGCTTTCTTT. Amino acid sequence: CASKKETEAFF.

The V gene is TRBV5-1, the J gene TRBJ2-3, with 9 nucleotides matching TRBD1. CDR3 length: 17 residues. The V gene's germline CDR1 is SGHRS and CDR2 YFSETQ. Trimming cost V 0 bases and J 2 bases; bases outside gene matches: 7. CDR3 amino acids: CASSLVGGQGNTDTQYF. CDR3 bases: TGCGCCAGCAGCTTGGTTGGCGGACAGGGGAACACAGATACGCAGTATTTT. The entire variable domain, with the rest obtained from reference TRBV5-1 and TRBJ2-3, is as follows: KAGVTQTPRYLIKTRGQQVTLSCSPISGHRSVSWYQQTPGQGLQFLFEYFSETQRNKGNFPGRFSGRQFSNSRSEMNVSTLELGDSALYLCASSLVGGQGNTDTQYFGPGTRLTVL.

This clonotype showed up many times. This chain connects TRBV20-1 to TRBJ2-5; D not certain. Germline CDR1 reads DFQATT; CDR2 reads SNEGSKA (reference sequence). The germline V and J ends were trimmed by 0 bases and 5 bases, with 13 bases remaining between them. The CDR3 covers 14 residues. The CDR3 region has the DNA TGCAGTGCTAGAGATGTCGAGCGTCGGGAGACCCAGTACTTC. Translation: CSARDVERRETQYF.

Ten or more counts support this clonotype. V and J are TRBV3-1 and TRBJ1-2, with D unclear. This CDR3 has 14 residues. The germline V and J ends were trimmed by 7 bases and 1 base, with 13 bases remaining between them. The germline gives CDR1 LGHDT, CDR2 YNNKEL (reference sequence). This CDR3 reads CASTLMGSNYGYTF. The CDR3 bases are TGTGCCAGCACCCTAATGGGCAGTAACTATGGCTACACCTTC.

This chain links TRBV11-2 with TRBJ2-1, with TRBD2 matching over 9 bases. V dropped 4 bases and J dropped 4; count of bases not matched to a gene: 8. In germline, CDR1 is SGHAT, CDR2 FQNNGV. This CDR3 has 16 residues. CDR3 nucleotide sequence: TGTGCCAGCAGCTCCCCCCTAGCGGGACTTTACAATGAGCAGTTCTTC. It yields the protein CASSSPLAGLYNEQFF.

This clonotype has a count of ten or more. The chain employs TRBV4-3 and TRBJ1-2, with D tentatively TRBD1 (6 bases). CDR1 and CDR2 from the germline V gene are LGHNA and YSLEER. V lost 0 bases, J lost 4 bases, and 12 bases lay in between. The CDR3 has 15 amino acids. CDR3 bases: TGCGCCAGCAGCCAAGAGGACAGCGGAATCTATGGCTACACCTTC. Its protein is CASSQEDSGIYGYTF.

This clonotype was counted ten times or more. The chain joins TRBV11-1 to TRBJ2-7; 13 bases fit TRBD2. The V segment lost 3 bases and the J segment 5 bases; nucleotides outside the gene matches: 4. The CDR3 covers 15 residues. CDR1 and CDR2 (germline): SGHAT, FQDESV (reference sequence). The CDR3 protein is CASSFGLAGEDEQYF. The CDR3, as DNA: TGTGCCAGCAGCTTCGGACTAGCGGGAGAAGACGAGCAGTACTTC.

This clonotype was picked up many times. The chain joins TRBV20-1 to TRBJ1-6; D not certain. In germline, CDR1 is DFQATT, CDR2 SNEGSKA (reference sequence). The ends were cut back, 0 bases at V and 9 bases at J, with 12 bases in the middle. The CDR3 totals 14 residues. DNA of the CDR3: TGCAGTGCTAGAGATTGGGGTGCAGGTTCACCCCTCCACTTT. It encodes CSARDWGAGSPLHF.

The sample holds many counts of this clonotype. The chain has TRBV7-8 and TRBJ2-3; 8 bases align to TRBD2. There are 15 residues in the CDR3. Trimming cost V 5 bases and J 0 bases; bases outside gene matches: 4. In germline, CDR1 is SGHVS, CDR2 FQNEAQ. The DNA of the CDR3 is TGTGCCAGCAGCCTCCAGCGGGGGAGCACAGATACGCAGTATTTT. As protein: CASSLQRGSTDTQYF. The full variable domain, with the rest looked up from reference TRBV7-8 and TRBJ2-3, is GAGVSQSPRYKVAKRGQDVALRCDPISGHVSLFWYQQALGQGPEFLTYFQNEAQLDKSGLPSDRFFAERPEGSVSTLKIQRTQQEDSAVYLCASSLQRGSTDTQYFGPGTRLTVL.

This clonotype has at least ten counts. The chain carries TRBV12-3 or TRBV12-4 and TRBJ2-5; D is undetermined. CDR3 length: 15 residues. V was cut by 4 bases and J by 1 base, with 13 bases left in between. The CDR3 sequence is CASSSPESIQETQYF. In DNA, the CDR3 is TGTGCCAGCAGTTCCCCCGAGTCGATCCAAGAGACCCAGTACTTC.

Ten or more counts support this clonotype. The chain combines TRBV7-6 with TRBJ1-3; tentatively, D is TRBD1 (6 bases). Trimming stripped 3 bases from V and 4 bases from J, with 13 bases between. Germline loops: CDR1 SGHVS, CDR2 FNYEAQ. The CDR3 consists of 15 residues. CDR3 nucleotide sequence: TGTGCCAGCAGCTTGAGCGACAGGCCCGGAAACACCATATATTTT. Translated: CASSLSDRPGNTIYF.

The sample holds many counts of this clonotype. The J gene is TRBJ2-5, the V gene TRBV5-1; 7 nucleotides line up with TRBD2. From germline, CDR1 is SGHRS and CDR2 YFSETQ. This CDR3 is 14 amino acids long. Germline trimming cut 5 bases from V and 7 bases from J; bases unmatched to any gene: 11. The CDR3 here is CASRGTTGEGTQYF. The CDR3 DNA is TGCGCCAGCAGGGGGACTACCGGGGAGGGGACCCAGTACTTC.

This clonotype was picked up many times. This chain connects TRBV3-1 to TRBJ2-7, with unresolved D. With 0 bases removed from V and 5 bases from J, the gap between germline ends came to 14 bases. CDR1 and CDR2 from the germline V gene are LGHDT and YNNKEL (reference sequence). The CDR3 runs 15 residues. The CDR3 DNA reads TGTGCCAGCAGCCAAGAATTCATATGGGGTAACGAGCAGTACTTC. This sequence encodes CASSQEFIWGNEQYF.

This clonotype has ten or more counts. This rearrangement joins TRBV5-6 to TRBJ2-7; 7 bases match TRBD1. Germline V gene data show CDR1 as SGHDT and CDR2 as YYEEEE. V shed 0 bases and J 5 bases; nucleotides not matched to a gene: 2. The CDR3 has 13 residues. The chain's CDR3 is CASSLDQGDEQYF. DNA of the CDR3: TGTGCCAGCAGCTTGGATCAGGGGGACGAGCAGTACTTC.

This clonotype was counted many times. The CDR3 bases are TGTGCCAGCCTACAGGTTCCCTTCGGGTTTGAGCAGTTCTTC. Translation gives CASLQVPFGFEQFF. The chain joins TRBV2 to TRBJ2-1; possibly TRBD1 for D (5 bases). This CDR3 region has 14 residues. From germline, CDR1 is SNHLY and CDR2 FYNNEI. Trimming left V 8 bases short and J 9 bases short, with 20 bases between.

The CDR3 coding sequence is TGTGCCAGCAGCCCTACTGGGTGGGAGGCAGATACGCAGTATTTT. It yields the protein CASSPTGWEADTQYF. The rearrangement joins TRBV4-2 to TRBJ2-3; weak D call: TRBD2 (6 bases). The V gene's germline CDR1 is LGHNA and CDR2 YNFKEQ. The ends were cut back, 4 bases at V and 4 bases at J, with 15 bases in the middle. This CDR3 has 15 residues.

This clonotype has ten or more counts. The chain joins TRBV20-1 to TRBJ2-3; TRBD2 might be the D (5 bases). Germline V gene data show CDR1 as DFQATT and CDR2 as SNEGSKA (reference sequence). Trimming cost V 3 bases and J 3 bases, with 13 bases left between them. The CDR3 contains 14 residues. CDR3 sequence: CSASTIPGTDTQYF. The CDR3 coding sequence is TGCAGTGCTAGTACTATTCCGGGGACAGATACGCAGTATTTT.

This clonotype was recorded many times. The J gene is TRBJ2-1, the V gene TRBV14, with D unresolved. Germline loops: CDR1 SGHDN, CDR2 FVKESK. This CDR3 has 12 amino acids. V dropped 1 base and J dropped 9 bases, with 7 bases sitting between them. CDR3 DNA sequence: TGTGCCAGCAGCCAAGTCATCTCTGAGCAGTTCTTC. Translated: CASSQVISEQFF.

This clonotype was detected ten times or more. The chain employs TRBV12-3 or TRBV12-4 and TRBJ1-6; D unclear. Between the trimmed V and J ends, which lost 2 bases and 7 bases, there was a span of 9 bases. The CDR3 is made up of 14 amino acids. The CDR3 loop is CASSLKRENSPLHF. The CDR3 nucleotides are TGTGCCAGCAGTTTAAAAAGGGAAAATTCACCCCTCCACTTT.

This clonotype has a count of ten or more. The chain combines TRBV5-1 with TRBJ1-2; tentatively, D is TRBD1 (5 bases). Germline V CDR1 and CDR2: SGHRS, YFSETQ. V dropped 1 base and J dropped 8 bases, with 18 bases sitting between them. This CDR3 is 15 amino acids long. CDR3 bases: TGCGCCAGCAGCTTGTGGGACCGCTCACTGGGCGGCTACACCTTC. This encodes CASSLWDRSLGGYTF.